Listed below are T cell receptor beta chains from one sample, sequenced in a study of cytomegalovirus exposure and HLA in healthy donors. TCRdb keeps only in-frame clones here, not all; method: immunoSEQ multiplex PCR. Of approximately 85,000 clones listed, under 90% are singletons. Sequencing input: PBMCs. The source of these receptors is a middle-aged man in good health and CMV-seropositive. Each CDR3 is given with its conserved first and last residue. The order of the fields is J gene, CDR3 length, V gene, CDR3 protein.

j_call: TRBJ2-5
cdr3_length: 15
v_call: TRBV19
cdr3_aa: CASSSLLAGEETQYF

j_call: TRBJ2-7
cdr3_length: 13
v_call: TRBV6-6
cdr3_aa: CASRQDREGEQYF

j_call: TRBJ2-5
cdr3_length: 14
v_call: TRBV30
cdr3_aa: CAWSSGREQETQYF

j_call: TRBJ2-7
cdr3_length: 14
v_call: TRBV28
cdr3_aa: CASSEIIAGVGQYF

j_call: TRBJ2-7
cdr3_length: 13
v_call: TRBV7-9
cdr3_aa: CSSSLNSPYEQYF

j_call: TRBJ1-1
cdr3_length: 16
v_call: TRBV5-1
cdr3_aa: CASSPDPGRPGTEAFF

j_call: TRBJ2-3
cdr3_length: 14
v_call: TRBV7-3
cdr3_aa: CASSRQGYTDTQYF

j_call: TRBJ2-5
cdr3_length: 14
v_call: TRBV5-6
cdr3_aa: CASSLDPRSGTQYF

j_call: TRBJ1-2
cdr3_length: 14
v_call: TRBV5-1
cdr3_aa: CASSFGQGAGGYTF

j_call: TRBJ2-3
cdr3_length: 16
v_call: TRBV18
cdr3_aa: CASSPWREGRGDTQYF

j_call: TRBJ2-7
cdr3_length: 13
v_call: TRBV6-5
cdr3_aa: CASSRTGSYEQYF

j_call: TRBJ2-2
cdr3_length: 18
v_call: TRBV7-9
cdr3_aa: CASSLAQGSGRFGGELFF

j_call: TRBJ2-5
cdr3_length: 15
v_call: TRBV6-5
cdr3_aa: CASSYSGQSGETQYF

j_call: TRBJ1-2
cdr3_length: 15
v_call: TRBV28
cdr3_aa: CASGTLRQGGYGYTF

j_call: TRBJ2-1
cdr3_length: 16
v_call: TRBV7-9
cdr3_aa: CASSTGGARRIDEQFF

j_call: TRBJ1-2
cdr3_length: 13
v_call: TRBV6-4
cdr3_aa: CASSDSRDSGYTF

j_call: TRBJ2-1
cdr3_length: 15
v_call: TRBV7-9
cdr3_aa: CASSLVAGVRDEQFF

j_call: TRBJ2-7
cdr3_length: 16
v_call: TRBV7-9
cdr3_aa: CASSLDSPSGNYEQYF

j_call: TRBJ2-7
cdr3_length: 17
v_call: TRBV30
cdr3_aa: CAWSESGAGVFSYEQYF

j_call: TRBJ2-1
cdr3_length: 15
v_call: TRBV19
cdr3_aa: CASSIGSGSYNEQFF

j_call: TRBJ2-7
cdr3_length: 14
v_call: TRBV30
cdr3_aa: CAWKSSFPQYEQYF

j_call: TRBJ2-1
cdr3_length: 13
v_call: TRBV29-1
cdr3_aa: CSCGEKSYNEQFF

j_call: TRBJ1-1
cdr3_length: 13
v_call: TRBV5-1
cdr3_aa: CASSLTVDTEAFF

j_call: TRBJ2-2
cdr3_length: 12
v_call: TRBV5-1
cdr3_aa: CASSSNTGELFF

j_call: TRBJ1-4
cdr3_length: 10
v_call: TRBV7-3
cdr3_aa: CASPYEKLFF

j_call: TRBJ2-3
cdr3_length: 14
v_call: TRBV19
cdr3_aa: CASSIGGASDTQYF

j_call: TRBJ1-2
cdr3_length: 14
v_call: TRBV25-1
cdr3_aa: CASSAATEVYGYTF

j_call: TRBJ2-1
cdr3_length: 14
v_call: TRBV6-1
cdr3_aa: CASGGTSIINEQFF

j_call: TRBJ2-3
cdr3_length: 14
v_call: TRBV5-8
cdr3_aa: CASSRLAGTDTQYF

j_call: TRBJ1-5
cdr3_length: 14
v_call: TRBV5-6
cdr3_aa: CASSLWTGHQPQHF

j_call: TRBJ1-5
cdr3_length: 16
v_call: TRBV6-6
cdr3_aa: CASTGEGQGWGQPQHF

j_call: TRBJ2-1
cdr3_length: 15
v_call: TRBV6-1
cdr3_aa: CATGGGPFEYNEQFF

j_call: TRBJ2-2
cdr3_length: 15
v_call: TRBV21-1
cdr3_aa: CASSKGRENTGELFF

j_call: TRBJ2-7
cdr3_length: 14
v_call: TRBV10-1
cdr3_aa: CASSLGTGPWEQYF

j_call: TRBJ2-7
cdr3_length: 12
v_call: TRBV19
cdr3_aa: CASSSRGYEQYF

j_call: TRBJ2-1
cdr3_length: 15
v_call: TRBV5-4
cdr3_aa: CASSFDPSGTVEQFF

j_call: TRBJ2-3
cdr3_length: 14
v_call: TRBV29-1
cdr3_aa: CSGWGLSVPDTQYF

j_call: TRBJ2-7
cdr3_length: 15
v_call: TRBV5-4
cdr3_aa: CASSKGQGGGYEQYF

j_call: TRBJ2-7
cdr3_length: 17
v_call: TRBV25-1
cdr3_aa: CASSEPPPGKTTYEQYF

j_call: TRBJ2-2
cdr3_length: 13
v_call: TRBV5-5
cdr3_aa: CASSLSGAGELFF

j_call: TRBJ2-7
cdr3_length: 17
v_call: TRBV6-7
cdr3_aa: CASSYPILGGNSYEQYF

j_call: TRBJ2-1
cdr3_length: 15
v_call: TRBV6-5
cdr3_aa: CAAHSSGIRDNEQFF